This T cell receptor (beta chain) was identified during a study of response to subunit inactivated influenza vaccine (dated by TCRdb to 2016 to 2019). With respect to the entire study: To follow how T cells responded to a trivalent subunit inactivated influenza vaccine, the researchers relied on deep quantitative profiling of the T cell receptor repertoire. Overall study results and their limits: The authors suggested that each seasonal influenza vaccination may recruit only a limited number of new T cells.

Between the V and J ends, shortened by 0 bases and 10 bases respectively, the junction contains 13 bases. CDR1 and CDR2, per the germline V gene (reference sequence), are GTSNPN and SVGIG. The cysteine opens and the phenylalanine closes a CDR3 of 13 amino acids. Only CDR3 DNA remains: 39 bases, in frame from the first base. With respect to this clonotype: The clone's antigen remains unknown. No base qualities exist here, and no much larger clone lies one base off it.

Libraries came from RT-PCR. TCRdb shows the sequencer as Illumina HiSeq 2500. In-frame beta chains were kept once TCRdb had trimmed the public reads at Q25 with fastp and called clones with MiXCR. For every CDR3 protein sequence, its rows merge into one entry that carries the most common genes and DNA. Recorded for this sample are some 800,000 distinct CDR3 sequences; around 21% of them occurred a single time. The ten largest make up roughly 10% of the sample. The starting material was PBMCs from blood, obtained roughly 5 days after vaccination. The chain is made from TRBV30 and TRBJ2-1, with no reliable assignment of the D segment. The TCR was taken from a man between 50 and 59 years old who received an inactivated influenza vaccine. Donor details come from another sample of the same person, matched by shared clones. The CDR3 has the sequence CAWSVQSGLEQFF. The nucleotide sequence is TGTGCCTGGAGTGTACAATCGGGTTTAGAGCAGTTCTTC.